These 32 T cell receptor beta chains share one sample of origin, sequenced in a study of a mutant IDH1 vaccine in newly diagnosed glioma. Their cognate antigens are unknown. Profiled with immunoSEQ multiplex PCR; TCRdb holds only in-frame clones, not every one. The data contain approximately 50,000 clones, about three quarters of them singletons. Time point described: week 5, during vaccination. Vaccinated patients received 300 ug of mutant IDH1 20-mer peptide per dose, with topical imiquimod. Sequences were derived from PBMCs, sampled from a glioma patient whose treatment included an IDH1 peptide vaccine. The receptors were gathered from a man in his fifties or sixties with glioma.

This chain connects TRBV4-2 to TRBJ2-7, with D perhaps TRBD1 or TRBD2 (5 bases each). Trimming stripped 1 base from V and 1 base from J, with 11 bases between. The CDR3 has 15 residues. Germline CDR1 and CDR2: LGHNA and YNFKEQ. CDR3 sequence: CASSQVGTASYEQYF. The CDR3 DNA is TGTGCCAGCAGCCAAGTGGGGACGGCTTCCTACGAGCAGTACTTC.

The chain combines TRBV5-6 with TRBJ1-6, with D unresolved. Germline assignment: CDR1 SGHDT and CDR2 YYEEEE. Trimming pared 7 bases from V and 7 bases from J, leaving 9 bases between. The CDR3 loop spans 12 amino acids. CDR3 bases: TGTGCCAGCTTCCAAAGGAATTCACCCCTCCACTTT. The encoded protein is CASFQRNSPLHF.

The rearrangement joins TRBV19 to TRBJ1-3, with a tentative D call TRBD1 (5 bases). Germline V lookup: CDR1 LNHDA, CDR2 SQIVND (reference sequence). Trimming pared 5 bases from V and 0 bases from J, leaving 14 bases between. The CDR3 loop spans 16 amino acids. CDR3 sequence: CASSPSGRSSGNTIYF. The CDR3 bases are TGTGCCAGTAGTCCCTCGGGACGTAGCTCTGGAAACACCATATATTTT.

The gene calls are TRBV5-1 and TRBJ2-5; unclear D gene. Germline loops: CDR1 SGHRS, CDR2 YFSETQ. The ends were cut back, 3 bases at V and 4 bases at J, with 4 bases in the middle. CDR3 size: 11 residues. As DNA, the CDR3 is TGCGCCAGCAGCTCGGCAGAGACCCAGTACTTC. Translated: CASSSAETQYF.

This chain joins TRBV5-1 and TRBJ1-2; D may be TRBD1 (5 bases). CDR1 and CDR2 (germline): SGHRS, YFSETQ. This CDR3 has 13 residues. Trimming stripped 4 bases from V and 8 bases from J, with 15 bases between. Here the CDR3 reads CASSTDNSVGYTF. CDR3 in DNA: TGCGCCAGCAGCACGGACAACTCTGTAGGCTACACCTTC. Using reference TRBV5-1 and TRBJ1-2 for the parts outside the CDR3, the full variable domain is KAGVTQTPRYLIKTRGQQVTLSCSPISGHRSVSWYQQTPGQGLQFLFEYFSETQRNKGNFPGRFSGRQFSNSRSEMNVSTLELGDSALYLCASSTDNSVGYTFGSGTRLTVV.

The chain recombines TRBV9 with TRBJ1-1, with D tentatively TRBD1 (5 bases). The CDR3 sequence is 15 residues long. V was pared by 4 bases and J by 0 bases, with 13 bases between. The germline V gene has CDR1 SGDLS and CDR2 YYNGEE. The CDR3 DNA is TGTGCCAGCAGCACCCATCGGGGGGTGAACACTGAAGCTTTCTTT. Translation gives CASSTHRGVNTEAFF.

The CDR3 reads CASSLVGTQYF. DNA of the CDR3: TGTGCCAGCAGCTTGGTTGGGACCCAGTACTTC. This chain links TRBV5-6 with TRBJ2-5; no definite D call. The V end lost 0 bases, the J end lost 7 bases, and 4 bases lay between the germline ends. The CDR3 covers 11 residues. The germline V gene encodes CDR1 SGHDT and CDR2 YYEEEE.

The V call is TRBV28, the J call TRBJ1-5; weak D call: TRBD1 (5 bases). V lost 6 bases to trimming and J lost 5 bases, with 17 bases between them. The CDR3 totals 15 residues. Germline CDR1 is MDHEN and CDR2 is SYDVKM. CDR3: CASSPPTGPHQPQHF. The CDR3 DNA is TGTGCCAGCAGCCCCCCCACAGGACCTCATCAGCCCCAGCATTTT.

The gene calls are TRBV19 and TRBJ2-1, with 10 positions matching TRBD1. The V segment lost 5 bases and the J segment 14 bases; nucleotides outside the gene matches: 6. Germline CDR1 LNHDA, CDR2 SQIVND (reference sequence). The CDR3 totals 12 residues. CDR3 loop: CASSFPGTGEFF. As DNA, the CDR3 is TGTGCCAGTAGTTTCCCCGGGACAGGGGAGTTCTTC.

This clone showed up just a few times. The chain's CDR3 is CATSRDTRGNQPQHF. The CDR3 nucleotides read TGTGCCACCAGCAGAGATACGAGGGGCAATCAGCCCCAGCATTTT. The chain is built from TRBV15 and TRBJ1-5; D remains ambiguous. With 0 bases removed from V and 2 bases from J, the gap between germline ends came to 8 bases. This CDR3 contains 15 residues. Germline V lookup: CDR1 LNHNV, CDR2 YYDKDF (reference sequence). The full variable domain, in which reference TRBV15 and TRBJ1-5 provide the parts outside the CDR3, is DAMVIQNPRYQVTQFGKPVTLSCSQTLNHNVMYWYQQKSSQAPKLLFHYYDKDFNNEADTPDNFQSRRPNTSFCFLDIRSPGLGDTAMYLCATSRDTRGNQPQHFGDGTRLSIL.

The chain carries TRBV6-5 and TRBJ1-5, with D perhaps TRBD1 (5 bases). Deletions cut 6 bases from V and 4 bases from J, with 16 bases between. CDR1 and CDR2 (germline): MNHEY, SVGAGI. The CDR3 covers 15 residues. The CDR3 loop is CASRTTQGGNQPQHF. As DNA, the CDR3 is TGTGCCAGCAGGACGACCCAGGGTGGGAATCAGCCCCAGCATTTT.

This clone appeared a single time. The CDR3 here is CASSLAGQTQYF. CDR3 in DNA: TGCGCCAGCAGCTTGGCGGGCCAGACGCAGTATTTT. The chain couples TRBV5-1 to TRBJ2-3; D not certain. Deletions cut 0 bases from V and 9 bases from J, with 8 bases between. Germline assignment: CDR1 SGHRS and CDR2 YFSETQ. This CDR3 has 12 amino acids.

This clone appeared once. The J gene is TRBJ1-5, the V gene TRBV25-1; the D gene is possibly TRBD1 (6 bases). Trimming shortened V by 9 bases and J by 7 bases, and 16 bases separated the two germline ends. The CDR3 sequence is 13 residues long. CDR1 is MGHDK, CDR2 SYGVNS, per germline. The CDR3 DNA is TGTGCCAGTCAACAGGGCTGGTACCAGCCCCAGCATTTT. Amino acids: CASQQGWYQPQHF.

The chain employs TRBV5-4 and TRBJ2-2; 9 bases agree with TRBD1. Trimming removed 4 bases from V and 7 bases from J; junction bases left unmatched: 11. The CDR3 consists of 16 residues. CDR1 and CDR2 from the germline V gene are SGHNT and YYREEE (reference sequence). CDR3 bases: TGTGCCAGCAGCCCCGGGACAGGGAGGACGGGCGGGGAGCTGTTTTTT. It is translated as CASSPGTGRTGGELFF.

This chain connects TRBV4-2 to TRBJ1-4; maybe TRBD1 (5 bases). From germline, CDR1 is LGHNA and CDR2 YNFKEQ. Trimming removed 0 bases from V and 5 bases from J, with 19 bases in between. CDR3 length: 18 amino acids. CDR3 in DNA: TGTGCCAGCAGCCAAGAAAATTTCCTACAGGACTCCAATGAAAAACTGTTTTTT. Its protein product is CASSQENFLQDSNEKLFF.

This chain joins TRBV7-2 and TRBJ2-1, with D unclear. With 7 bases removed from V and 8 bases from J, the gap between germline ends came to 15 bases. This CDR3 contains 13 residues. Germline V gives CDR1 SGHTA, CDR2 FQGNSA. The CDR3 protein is CASTRPAFDEQFF. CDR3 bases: TGTGCCAGCACCCGGCCCGCTTTCGATGAGCAGTTCTTC.

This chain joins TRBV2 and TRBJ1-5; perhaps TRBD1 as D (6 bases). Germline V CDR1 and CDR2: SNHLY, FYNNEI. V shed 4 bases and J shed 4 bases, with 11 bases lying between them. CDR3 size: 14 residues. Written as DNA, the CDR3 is TGTGCCAGCAGTGGAGGACAGCCAAATCAGCCCCAGCATTTT. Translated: CASSGGQPNQPQHF.

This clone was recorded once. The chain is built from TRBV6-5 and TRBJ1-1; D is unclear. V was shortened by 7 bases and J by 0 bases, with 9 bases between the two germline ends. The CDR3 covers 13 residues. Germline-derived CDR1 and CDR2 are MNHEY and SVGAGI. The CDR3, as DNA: TGTGCCAGCACACGGAGCATGAACACTGAAGCTTTCTTT. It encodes CASTRSMNTEAFF.

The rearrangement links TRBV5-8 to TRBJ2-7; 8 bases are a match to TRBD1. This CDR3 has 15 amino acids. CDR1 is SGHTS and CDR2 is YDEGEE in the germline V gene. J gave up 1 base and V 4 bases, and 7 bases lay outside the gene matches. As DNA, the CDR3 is TGTGCCAGCAGCAGCCAGGGGGCATCTTCCTACGAGCAGTACTTC. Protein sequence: CASSSQGASSYEQYF.

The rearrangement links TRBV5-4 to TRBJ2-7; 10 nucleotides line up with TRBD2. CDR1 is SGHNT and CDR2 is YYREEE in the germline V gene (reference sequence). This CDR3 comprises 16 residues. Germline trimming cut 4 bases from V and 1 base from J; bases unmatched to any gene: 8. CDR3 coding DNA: TGTGCCAGCAGCCCCGGACCTAGCGGGGGTTCCTACGAGCAGTACTTC. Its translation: CASSPGPSGGSYEQYF.

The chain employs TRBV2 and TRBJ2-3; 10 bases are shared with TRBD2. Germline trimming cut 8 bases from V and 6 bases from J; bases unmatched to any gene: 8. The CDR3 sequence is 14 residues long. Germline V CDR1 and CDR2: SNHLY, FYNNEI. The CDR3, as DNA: TGTGCCAGCCGAAGCGGGGGGGCCTCGGATACGCAGTATTTT. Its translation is CASRSGGASDTQYF.

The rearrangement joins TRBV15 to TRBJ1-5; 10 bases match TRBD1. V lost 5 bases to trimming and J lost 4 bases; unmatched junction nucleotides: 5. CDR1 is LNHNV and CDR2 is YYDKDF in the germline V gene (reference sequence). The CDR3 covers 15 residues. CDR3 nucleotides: TGTGCCACCAGCGGGACAGGGGCCAGGAATCAGCCCCAGCATTTT. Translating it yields CATSGTGARNQPQHF.

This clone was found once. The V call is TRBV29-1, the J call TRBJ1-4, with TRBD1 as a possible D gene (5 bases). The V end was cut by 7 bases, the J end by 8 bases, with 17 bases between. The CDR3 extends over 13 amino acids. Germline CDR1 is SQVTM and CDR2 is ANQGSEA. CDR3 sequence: CSARPGSREKLFF. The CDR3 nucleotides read TGCAGCGCTAGGCCAGGGTCAAGGGAAAAACTGTTTTTT.

The chain's CDR3 is CASIQGDGNQPQHF. The CDR3 nucleotides read TGTGCCAGCATTCAGGGGGACGGCAATCAGCCCCAGCATTTT. V usage is TRBV6-6 and J usage is TRBJ1-5; 7 positions agree with TRBD1. V shed 7 bases and J 2 bases; nucleotides not matched to a gene: 5. The CDR3 contains 14 residues. The germline V gene has CDR1 MNHNY and CDR2 SVGAGI (reference sequence).

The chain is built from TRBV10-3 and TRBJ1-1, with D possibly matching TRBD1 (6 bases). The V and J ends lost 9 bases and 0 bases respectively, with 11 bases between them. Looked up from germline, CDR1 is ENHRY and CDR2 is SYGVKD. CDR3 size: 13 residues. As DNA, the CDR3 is TGTGCCATGAGGGGGGGGATGAACACTGAAGCTTTCTTT. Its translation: CAMRGGMNTEAFF.

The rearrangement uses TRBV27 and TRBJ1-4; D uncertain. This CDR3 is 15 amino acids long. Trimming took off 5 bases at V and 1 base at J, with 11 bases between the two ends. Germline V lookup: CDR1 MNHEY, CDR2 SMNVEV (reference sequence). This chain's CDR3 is CASSLSVGTNEKLFF. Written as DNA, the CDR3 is TGTGCCAGCAGTCTGTCGGTGGGAACTAATGAAAAACTGTTTTTT.

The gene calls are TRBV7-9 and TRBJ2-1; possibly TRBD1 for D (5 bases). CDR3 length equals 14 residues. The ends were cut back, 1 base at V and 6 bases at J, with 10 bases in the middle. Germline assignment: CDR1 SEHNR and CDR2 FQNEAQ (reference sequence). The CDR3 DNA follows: TGTGCCAGCAGCTTAGTCGGTACAGGCAATGAGCAGTTCTTC. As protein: CASSLVGTGNEQFF.

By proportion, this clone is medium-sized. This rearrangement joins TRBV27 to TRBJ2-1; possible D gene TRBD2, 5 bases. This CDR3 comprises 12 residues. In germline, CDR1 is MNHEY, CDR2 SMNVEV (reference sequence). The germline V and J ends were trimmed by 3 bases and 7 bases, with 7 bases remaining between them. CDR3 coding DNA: TGTGCCAGCAGTTTCGAGGGTAATGAGCAGTTCTTC. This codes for CASSFEGNEQFF.

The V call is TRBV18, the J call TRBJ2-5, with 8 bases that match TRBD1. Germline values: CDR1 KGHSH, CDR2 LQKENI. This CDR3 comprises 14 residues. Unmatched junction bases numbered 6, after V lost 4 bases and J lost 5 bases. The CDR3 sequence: CASSLDRGSETQYF. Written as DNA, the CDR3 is TGTGCCAGCTCACTCGACAGGGGTTCCGAGACCCAGTACTTC.

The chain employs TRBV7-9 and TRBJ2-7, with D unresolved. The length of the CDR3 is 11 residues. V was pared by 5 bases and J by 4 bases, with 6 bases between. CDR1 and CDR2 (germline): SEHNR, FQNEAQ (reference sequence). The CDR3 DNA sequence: TGTGCCAGCAGCCACGAGTACGAGCAGTACTTC. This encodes CASSHEYEQYF.

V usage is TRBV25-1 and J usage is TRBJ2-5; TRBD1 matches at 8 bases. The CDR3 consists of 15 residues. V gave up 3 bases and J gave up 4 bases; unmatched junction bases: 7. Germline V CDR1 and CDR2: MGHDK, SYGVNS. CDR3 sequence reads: CASSEPRTGPETQYF. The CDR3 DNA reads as TGTGCCAGCAGTGAGCCTCGGACAGGGCCAGAGACCCAGTACTTC.

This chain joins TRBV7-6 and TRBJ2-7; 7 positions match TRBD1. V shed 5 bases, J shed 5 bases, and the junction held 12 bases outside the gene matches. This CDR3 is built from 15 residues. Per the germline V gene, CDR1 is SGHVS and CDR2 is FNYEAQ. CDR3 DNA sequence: TGTGCCAGCAGCGCGACACTCTTCCAGGGGGACGAGCAGTACTTC. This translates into CASSATLFQGDEQYF. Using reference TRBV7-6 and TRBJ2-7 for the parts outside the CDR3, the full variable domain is GAGVSQSPRYKVTKRGQDVALRCDPISGHVSLYWYRQALGQGPEFLTYFNYEAQQDKSGLPNDRFSAERPEGSISTLTIQRTEQRDSAMYRCASSATLFQGDEQYFGPGTRLTVT.